A single T cell receptor beta chain is shown here with its context. This entry belongs to a study of blood T cell repertoires in COVID-19. On the study more broadly: From the United States, Italy and Spain came samples of acute and convalescent COVID-19. T cells, B-cell-depleted T cells, or PBMCs provided the cDNA or gDNA that served as material.

Unmatched junction bases numbered 11, after V lost 2 bases and J lost 1 base. Germline values: CDR1 SGHRS, CDR2 YFSETQ. There are 17 residues in the CDR3. How the authors handled the data: It was from reference gene primer amplification that nucleated cell counts were estimated. Clones were sequenced by immunoSEQ multiplex PCR, and TCRdb holds only the in-frame ones, with some missing. Clone size and V and J calls were adopted from that table, with D and trimming inferred from the DNA. The sample contains roughly 320,000 clones, around 87% of which appear only once. This clonotype originated in a man between 65 and 85 years old with acute or convalescent COVID-19. Source material: peripheral blood. The rearrangement uses TRBV5-1 and TRBJ2-5; TRBD1 matches at 7 bases. In nucleotides, the CDR3 is TGCGCCAGCAGCTTTAATCGGACAGGTATTACCCAAGAGACCCAGTACTTC. It specifies CASSFNRTGITQETQYF.